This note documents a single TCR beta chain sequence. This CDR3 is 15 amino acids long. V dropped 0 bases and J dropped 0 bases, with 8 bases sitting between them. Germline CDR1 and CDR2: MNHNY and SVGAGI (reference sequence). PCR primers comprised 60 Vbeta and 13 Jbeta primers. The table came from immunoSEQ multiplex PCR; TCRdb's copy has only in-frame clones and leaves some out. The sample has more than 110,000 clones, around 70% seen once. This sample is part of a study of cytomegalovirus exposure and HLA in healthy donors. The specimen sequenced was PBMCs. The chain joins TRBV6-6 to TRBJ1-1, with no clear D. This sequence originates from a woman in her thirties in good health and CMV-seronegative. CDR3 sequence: CASSYSFRLNTEAFF. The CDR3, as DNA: TGTGCCAGCAGTTACTCGTTCAGGTTGAACACTGAAGCTTTCTTT.